The source of this T cell receptor beta chain is a study of response to subunit inactivated influenza vaccine. CDR3 length: 14 residues. Trimming removed 7 bases from V and 0 bases from J; junction bases left unmatched: 4. Germline V lookup: CDR1 SEHNR, CDR2 FQNEAQ (reference sequence). Via MiXCR, TCRdb re-called the RT-PCR reads, giving one row per CDR3 protein. The repertoire consists of under 850,000 distinct CDR3 sequences, with 15% to 20% occurring once and the leading ten covering roughly a tenth. The source was PBMCs from blood, collected less than 6 days after vaccination. The receptor comes from a man aged 45-60 years who received an inactivated influenza vaccine. This sequence joins TRBV7-9 and TRBJ2-7; 9 bases map to TRBD1. CDR3 DNA sequence: TGTGCCAGCACCGGACAGGGGAACTCCTACGAGCAGTACTTC. It codes for CASTGQGNSYEQYF.